These 2 T cell receptor beta chains were sequenced from one sample in a study of T cell clusters in autoimmune cytopenias. TRB was amplified from 250 ng of peripheral blood genomic DNA per sample. TRB rearrangements were amplified by touch-down multiplex PCR with mixed TRB-A/B primers. One entry per CDR3 protein, without DNA, is what TCRdb gives after re-calling the multiplex PCR reads. The repertoire table contains over 10,000 distinct CDR3 sequences. The sample was also reused in another study, on T cell repertoires in aging, cancer and after chemotherapy.

Sequenced sample: peripheral blood. The receptors were gathered from a human donor in good health.

This sequence joins TRBV19 and TRBJ2-3; absent DNA, TCRdb's TRBD2 call cannot be checked. Germline-derived CDR1 and CDR2 are LNHDA and SQIVND (reference sequence). This CDR3 has 18 residues. The CDR3 here is CASSMVLRGSGVTDTQYF.

V gene TRBV19 combines with J gene TRBJ2-5; with no DNA, the TCRdb D assignment of TRBD1 cannot be verified. The CDR3 covers 16 residues. Germline values: CDR1 LNHDA, CDR2 SQIVND (reference sequence). CDR3: CASSIVGQGERVTQYF.